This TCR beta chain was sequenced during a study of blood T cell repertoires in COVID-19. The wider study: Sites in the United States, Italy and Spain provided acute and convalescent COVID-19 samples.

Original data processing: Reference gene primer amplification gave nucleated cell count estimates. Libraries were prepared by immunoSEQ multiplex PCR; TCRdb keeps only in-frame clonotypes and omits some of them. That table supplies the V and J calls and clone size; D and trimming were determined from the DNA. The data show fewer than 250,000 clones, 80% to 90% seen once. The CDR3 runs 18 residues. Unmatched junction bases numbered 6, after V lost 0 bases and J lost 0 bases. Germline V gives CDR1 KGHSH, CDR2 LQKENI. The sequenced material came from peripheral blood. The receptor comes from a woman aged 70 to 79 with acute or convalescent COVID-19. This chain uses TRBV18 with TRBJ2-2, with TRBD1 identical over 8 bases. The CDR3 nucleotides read TGTGCCAGCTCACCACCGGGGACAGGACACGCGAACACCGGGGAGCTGTTTTTT. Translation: CASSPPGTGHANTGELFF.